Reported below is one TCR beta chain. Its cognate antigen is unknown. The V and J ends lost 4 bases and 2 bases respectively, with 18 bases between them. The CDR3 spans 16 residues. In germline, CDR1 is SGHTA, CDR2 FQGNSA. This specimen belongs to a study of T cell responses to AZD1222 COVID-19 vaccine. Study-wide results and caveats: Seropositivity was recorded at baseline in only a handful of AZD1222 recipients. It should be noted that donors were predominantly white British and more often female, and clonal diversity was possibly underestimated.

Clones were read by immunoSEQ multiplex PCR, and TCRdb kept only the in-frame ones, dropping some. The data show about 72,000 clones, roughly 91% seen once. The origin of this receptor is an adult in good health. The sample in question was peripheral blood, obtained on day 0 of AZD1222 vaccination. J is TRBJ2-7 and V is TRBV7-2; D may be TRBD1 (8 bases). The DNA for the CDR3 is TGTGCCAGCAGCTCGCTACAGGGGGGGGATACCTACGAGCAGTACTTC. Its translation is CASSSLQGGDTYEQYF.